This T cell receptor beta chain appears in the sequencing data of a study of cytomegalovirus exposure and HLA in healthy donors (dated by TCRdb to 2016 to 2017). About the investigation overall: An earlier analysis of approximately 640 of the donors reported 250 to 350 Gb of sequence data and about 100 million unique TCR beta sequences from 150 million to 200 million T cells. Of the 300 to 500 genotyped donors, 81% were placed in the genetic ancestry cluster associated with self-reported Caucasian donors. The aim of the study was to test whether cataloging public T cell receptors could identify signatures of past pathogen exposure. Class I and class II HLA loci were covered by the typing at four-digit resolution. Because of strong linkage in the cohort, roughly five DR-DQ haplotypes were treated as single units for association and clustering. To decide whether each TCR beta V gene segment behaved as functional or pseudogenic, an earlier analysis of approximately 620 of the donors relied on high-throughput TCR beta sequencing. Approximately 330 gigabases of sequencing data and approximately 91 million unique TCR sequences made up an early release that covered over 550 HLA-typed donors. Genome-wide SNP genotypes for about 55% of the roughly 670 donors were used in a later genetic analysis, which treated that subset as a discovery cohort. All discovery cohort repertoires had been generated on a single sequencing platform. In addition to the first cohort of 650 to 750 subjects, a separate validation cohort of 120 different subjects was used. Across around 400 genotyped donors of the cohort, an average of about 240,000 unique TCR beta nucleotide sequences per donor were sequenced, and roughly 17% of those sequences were non-productive. In a later analysis, previously published TCR beta repertoires from 600 to 850 donors were re-analyzed and high-resolution HLA genotyping was added so that TCR occurrence patterns could be studied. Donor age, sex, ethnicity and CMV serostatus were compiled alongside the repertoire data. The number of donors typed differed by locus, with roughly 629-640 for A, B, C, DRB1 and DQB1, approximately 500 for DQA1, over 600 for DPA1, and around 460 for DPB1. The study profiled the T cell repertoires of approximately 700 subjects by immunosequencing and related them to cytomegalovirus serostatus. The study combined high-throughput TCR immunosequencing, statistical association of individual TCRs with disease status, and machine learning to predict cytomegalovirus infection status. Rather than drawing on any new phenotypic data, the later analysis identified candidate immune exposures from TCR beta sequences and the way those sequences occurred across donors. The paper's findings and limits, for the study overall: The earlier analysis of nearly 600 of the donors excluded about 16 rarely observed V segments, including chromosome 9 orphons, because counts were too low. Linkage disequilibrium might explain the correlated functional status among segregating V segments, but an unknown experimental factor could not be excluded. In a later analysis, about 17,000 TCR beta sequences were associated with specific HLA alleles at a false discovery rate of 0.05. A total of 150 to 200 TCR beta chains were listed by the study as associated with cytomegalovirus. Some IMGT-functional V segments, including TRBV6-2 and TRBV6-3, could not be told apart with the 87-base-pair reads, so those segments were excluded. In this cohort, only TCR beta chains were sequenced, and detectable features were limited by the absence of alpha or paired-chain data. Broadly in line with IMGT annotations, most TCR beta V segments showed up in productive rearrangements about 90% or about 30% of the time in an earlier analysis of a few hundred of the donors. Immune exposure information for the cohort was limited to CMV serostatus. When HLA alleles, especially DR and DQ, strongly co-occurred, attributing TCR associations to individual alleles was difficult. A few of the identified cytomegalovirus-associated TCR beta chains were confirmed in vitro to be specific for cytomegalovirus antigens. Several of the top co-occurrence clusters appeared to be linked to parvovirus B19, influenza, CMV and Epstein-Barr virus, according to a later analysis. Roughly uniform sequencing depth across donors was assumed in presence/absence analyses, although this assumption may not hold. Most TCR sequences were seen in very few donors, while some public TCRs were found in many individuals. HLA typing was unavailable for some donors at each locus, so association tests used only the typed subset. A further reported finding was that TCR beta sequences accurately predicted the HLA-A and HLA-B alleles for most subjects in the first cohort. The classifier was reported to diagnose cytomegalovirus status with high specificity and sensitivity in both the original cohort and the validation cohort. According to a later genetic analysis, donors in an Asian-associated ancestry cluster had fewer N-insertions in productive TCRs than the approximately 630-donor mean. Compared with equally common non-associated chains, HLA-associated TCR beta chains in a later analysis were more clonally expanded and had lower generation probabilities. A cluster of highly shared sequence variants was judged likely to be a technical artifact of the sequencing pipeline. An association between a missense DCLRE1C variant and V-gene and J-gene trimming of TCR beta chains was found in a later genetic analysis and replicated in an independent cohort. In a later analysis, TCR association rates were found to vary across HLA loci, with the most associated TCRs seen for DRB1 alleles and the fewest for HLA-C alleles. According to a later analysis, most CMV-associated TCR beta chains appeared to be HLA-restricted, and the HLA associations seemed to be driven largely by CMV exposure. The authors suggested that the approach could potentially be generalized to other disease states and immunological phenotypes.

The cohort comprised approximately 700 healthy bone marrow donors. Cohort members were all nominally healthy when sampled, although unrecorded immune exposures were likely present. The donor was CMV seronegative and belonged to the group of over 350 seronegative cohort members. Every donor gave a peripheral blood sample, and the peripheral blood mononuclear cells from that sample were used for TCR beta sequencing. The Qiagen DNeasy Blood Extraction Kit was used to extract genomic DNA from the blood cell samples. With respect to this clone: Its cognate antigen has yet to be identified. The record has no base qualities; no much larger clone is one base away.

Library creation used the immunoSEQ multiplex PCR assay. A mixture of 60 forward primers for TCR Vbeta segments and 13 reverse primers for TCR Jbeta segments was used in the multiplex PCR. A multiplex PCR assay on genomic DNA amplified the CDR3 region of rearranged TCR beta genes. On the Illumina HiSeq System, the amplified TCR beta libraries were sequenced as 87-base-pair reads. For the original study's pipeline: Across the 500 to 850 repertoires, a later analysis counted about 81 million unique TCR beta chains, some 11 million of which were shared by at least two donors. To remove PCR and sequencing errors, raw reads were error-corrected and collapsed into unique sequences using a nearest-neighbor algorithm that merged closely related sequences. CDR3 sequences were aligned to IMGT reference sequences to assign V, D and J gene segments. For a sequence to be retained, at least a six-nucleotide match to both a V gene segment and a J gene segment was required. Rearrangements were classified as productive when the CDR3 lacked stop codons and remained in frame with V and J, and all other rearrangements were classified as non-productive. Following IMGT convention, CDR3 was defined as the stretch from the second conserved V-encoded cysteine to the conserved J-encoded phenylalanine. In an earlier analysis of around 600 of the donors, sequences lacking an unambiguous match to a single V gene segment were excluded. In an earlier analysis of approximately 590 of the donors, a V segment was called functional when productive rearrangements were above 56.7%, and segregating when the standard deviation between donors exceeded 5%. A statistical classification framework was built to diagnose cytomegalovirus status from the catalog of TCR beta chain sequences. In a later analysis, V and J genes were assigned by comparing TCR nucleotide sequences against IMGT/GENE-DB human TR gene sequences. The TCRdist pipeline was used in a later analysis to assign CDR3 sequences and most-parsimonious VDJ recombination scenarios. In a later analysis, every TCR beta chain was defined by the combination of its CDR3 amino acid sequence and its V-gene family, and reads without a unique V-gene family were dropped. As a way to deal with suspected cross-contamination and a sequencing artifact, a later analysis dropped approximately 590 nucleotide sequences that were highly shared and had low generation probability. For each public chain, a later analysis derived a clonal expansion index from normalized ranks of inferred template counts within each repertoire. A later analysis computed generation probabilities with a VDJ recombination model fitted to out-of-frame rearrangements, and checked the results against IGoR. A later analysis scored TCR-TCR, TCR-HLA and TCR-CMV co-occurrence with hypergeometric tests, applying a repertoire-size bias correction to TCR pairs. In a later analysis, false discovery rates were estimated by permuting HLA or CMV assignments 20 times. In a later analysis, co-occurring TCRs were grouped using DBSCAN, with TCRdist sequence similarity added in when clustering inside HLA-allele-positive subsets. Repertoires with fewer than 30,000 or more than 120,000 public chains, plus five repertoires with anomalous nucleotide sharing, were excluded from co-occurrence clustering. Imported from immuneACCESS, the table was reduced by TCRdb to in-frame sequences with V and J called. These copies leave out some clones; in studies compared against another copy, an unresolved V gene accounts for under half, and the cause of the remainder is not known. V, J and clone size are those of that table, while D and trimming were read from the DNA. For this sample the table gives approximately 110,000 clones, of which 80% were detected only once. Of the sample, around 0.24% is held by the ten largest clones.

At the junction V is shortened by 5 bases and J by 1 base, with 17 bases in between. The CDR3 covers 16 residues, taking in both the cysteine and the phenylalanine. Left in the record is the CDR3 DNA by itself, 48 bases read in frame from the first base. CDR1 and CDR2 are read off the germline V gene (reference sequence) as LNHDA and SQIVND. Sequenced sample: PBMCs. The rearranged segments are TRBV19 and TRBJ1-1; the D gene identity is not certain. The clonotype was recovered from a man in his fifties or sixties in good health and CMV-seronegative. For the CDR3, the sequence is CASSLDNSRPNTEAFF. The DNA sequence is as follows: TGTGCCAGTAGTCTCGACAACAGTAGGCCGAACACTGAAGCTTTCTTT.